The entry below describes one T cell receptor beta chain. The sample comes from a study of cytomegalovirus exposure and HLA in healthy donors. In germline, CDR1 is SGHVS, CDR2 FNYEAQ. CDR3 size: 16 residues. V was trimmed by 5 bases and J by 7 bases, leaving 21 bases between them. Researchers ran the PCR with 60 Vbeta and 13 Jbeta primers. Here immunoSEQ multiplex PCR was the method, and the copy in TCRdb shows in-frame clones only, minus some. The sample has some 140,000 clones; about four fifths are singletons. Sequenced input: PBMCs. This rearrangement joins TRBV7-6 to TRBJ1-5; perhaps TRBD1 as D (6 bases). This clonotype was sampled from a woman between 40 and 55 years old in good health and CMV-seronegative. CDR3 DNA: TGTGCCAGCAGCCCGGGGGGGCAGGGTGGAATCCAGCCCCAGCATTTT. As protein: CASSPGGQGGIQPQHF.